This T cell receptor (beta chain) was obtained from a study of OX40 agonist ivuxolimab in advanced cancers. About the full investigation: Ivuxolimab was an agonistic, fully human IgG2 monoclonal antibody directed against OX40 (CD134), a costimulatory receptor. Intravenous ivuxolimab was administered to patients every 2 weeks at six dose levels: 0.01, 0.1, 0.3, 1.5, 3 and 10 mg/kg. Of the 52 patients in dose escalation, 19 had hepatocellular carcinoma, some 15 had melanoma, 9 had renal cell carcinoma and 9 had head and neck cancer. A male proportion of 75% to 85% and a mean age of approximately 61 years, ranging from about 20 to 80, were recorded for the dose-escalation cohort. Prior anti-PD-1, anti-PD-L1 or anti-CTLA-4 therapy was permitted, and checkpoint inhibitors had been received by about two fifths of dose-escalation patients. Partial responses occurred in three dose-escalation patients, of whom one had hepatocellular carcinoma and two had cutaneous melanoma. The purpose of peripheral TCRbeta sequencing was to test whether ivuxolimab changed TCR sequence diversity and led to clonal T-cell expansion. The paper reports the monotherapy dose-escalation portion (N = 52 patients) of the phase I ivuxolimab trial.

Patients with autoimmune disease history or receiving systemic immunosuppression were excluded from the trial. Peripheral blood for TCR sequencing was drawn from every dose cohort at baseline, at cycle 4 day 1 and at cycle 7 day 1. The samples were taken from a phase I, first-in-human, multicenter, open-label dose-escalation trial of ivuxolimab. Adults with locally advanced or metastatic head and neck squamous cell, hepatocellular, melanoma or renal cell carcinoma were enrolled in the trial. CD4+ and CD8+ T cells were sorted separately from peripheral blood before TCR sequencing. Trimming costs V 4 bases and J 11 bases, and their ends lie 25 bases apart. From the cysteine up to the phenylalanine, the CDR3 has a length of 15 residues. Only the CDR3 part of the read is kept: 45 bases, read in frame from the first base. From a lookup of the germline V gene (reference sequence), CDR1 and CDR2 are SGHNT and YYREEE.

Details on this clone: This receptor's antigen is unknown. Base qualities were left out, and no much larger clone turns up one base away.

Genomic DNA was isolated from the sorted cells so that the TCRbeta CDR3 region could be sequenced. TCRbeta CDR3 regions were sequenced using the immunoSEQ Assay. Imported from immuneACCESS, the table was reduced by TCRdb to in-frame sequences with V and J called. These copies leave out some clones; in studies compared against another copy, an unresolved V gene accounts for under half, and the cause of the remainder is not known. Across this sample there are some 71,000 clones, with around 93% seen only once. Of the sample, more than 14% falls within the top ten clones. The research as a whole found: At doses of 0.1 to 3.0 mg/kg, clonal expansion of both CD4+ and CD8+ T cells in blood was seen between baseline and week 6. Partial responders in the 0.1-3.0 mg/kg groups had among the lowest normalized peripheral clonal expansion, especially among CD8+ T cells. The antigen specificity of the peripheral T cells that underwent clonal expansion was not determined. Low levels of normalized T-cell clonal expansion were also seen in some patients who did not respond. After ivuxolimab, expanded clones were on average more numerous among CD8+ T cells than among CD4+ T cells.

This sample comprised CD4+ or CD8+ T cells sorted from blood, obtained in a trial of the OX40 agonist ivuxolimab. The V gene is TRBV5-4 and the J gene is TRBJ2-7, with no confidently assigned D gene. The sequence was obtained from an adult with an advanced solid tumor such as melanoma, head and neck, liver or kidney cancer. The nucleotides are TGTGCCAGCAGCAAATTGGATACGCTATCCGAGAGAGAGTACTTC. The encoded protein is CASSKLDTLSEREYF.